Below, 18 T cell receptor beta chains from the same sample are listed, as sequenced in a study of sequential checkpoint blockade in melanoma. Treatment: randomized to nivolumab then ipilimumab (arm A) or the reverse (arm B). The assay was immunoSEQ multiplex PCR, and TCRdb's table has in-frame clones only and misses some. Among more than 15,000 clones, 72% were seen once, and the ten largest hold 21%. This sample comprised CD8+ T cells sorted from blood (inferred from file names), obtained from a patient given nivolumab and ipilimumab in sequence. These receptors were taken from a human donor with melanoma.

The gene calls are TRBV4-1 and TRBJ2-2; TRBD1 aligns across 8 bases. Per the germline V gene, CDR1 is MGHRA and CDR2 is YSYEKL. Losses at the gene ends were 1 base for V and 5 bases for J; bases not matched to a gene: 6. The CDR3 is 16 amino acids. CDR3 nucleotide sequence: TGCGCCAGCAGCCAAGTTCAGGGGGCGCGGACCGGGGAGCTGTTTTTT. Protein product: CASSQVQGARTGELFF.

The chain employs TRBV27 and TRBJ1-4; 9 bases match TRBD1. This CDR3 spans 15 amino acids. Germline CDR1 and CDR2: MNHEY and SMNVEV (reference sequence). Trimming cost V 9 bases and J 2 bases; bases outside gene matches: 7. As DNA, the CDR3 is TGTGCCAGAAGGGACAGGGAAGCGACTAATGAAAAACTGTTTTTT. This translates into CARRDREATNEKLFF.

V is TRBV6-5 and J is TRBJ1-2, with 9 nucleotides matching TRBD1. This CDR3 is 13 amino acids long. Germline V CDR1 and CDR2: MNHEY, SVGAGI. The J segment lost 7 bases and the V segment lost 4 bases, leaving 4 bases of the junction unmatched. The CDR3 loop is CASSWGQGRGYTF. DNA for the CDR3: TGTGCCAGCAGTTGGGGACAGGGTCGTGGCTACACCTTC.

With respect to this clone: The germline gene is not matched at one end of the junction; a read error may be the cause. The chain joins TRBV5-6 to TRBJ1-3; D is unresolved. This CDR3 region has 12 residues. Germline CDR1 and CDR2: SGHDT and YYEEEE. The CDR3: CTSRRLQDTIYF. CDR3 coding DNA: TGTACCAGCAGACGTCTGCAGGACACCATATATTTT.

Only one count was recorded for this clone. The J gene is TRBJ2-7, the V gene TRBV2; D perhaps matches TRBD2 (5 bases). Trimming shortened V by 6 bases and J by 3 bases, and 24 bases separated the two germline ends. The V gene's germline CDR1 is SNHLY and CDR2 FYNNEI. CDR3 length: 17 amino acids. CDR3 nucleotides: TGTGCCAGCAGACTCTTGTTGGGCGAGGGAGCAAACTACGAGCAGTACTTC. Translated, it gives CASRLLLGEGANYEQYF. The full variable domain, with the rest looked up from reference TRBV2 and TRBJ2-7, is EPEVTQTPSHQVTQMGQEVILRCVPISNHLYFYWYRQILGQKVEFLVSFYNNEISEKSEIFDDQFSVERPDGSNFTLKIRSTKLEDSAMYFCASRLLLGEGANYEQYFGPGTRLTVT.

This clone was seen more than once but under ten times. The chain is built from TRBV4-1 and TRBJ2-7, with 7 bases lining up with TRBD1. Germline V lookup: CDR1 MGHRA, CDR2 YSYEKL. The CDR3 length is 15 residues. V trimming: 5 bases; J trimming: 5 bases; junction bases outside the gene matches: 12. The CDR3 DNA follows: TGCGCCAGCAGCGTCCAGGGGGAGATGCGCAACGAGCAGTACTTC. It translates to CASSVQGEMRNEQYF.

The chain employs TRBV7-6 and TRBJ2-5; 8 positions agree with TRBD2. The junction had 7 bases not matched to a gene; V was cut back by 5 bases and J by 2 bases. In germline, CDR1 is SGHVS, CDR2 FNYEAQ. CDR3 size: 15 residues. CDR3 loop: CASSLGLAAQETQYF. The CDR3 DNA reads TGTGCCAGCAGCCTCGGACTAGCCGCTCAAGAGACCCAGTACTTC.

The V gene is TRBV5-1, the J gene TRBJ1-6; 8 nucleotides line up with TRBD1. Germline loops: CDR1 SGHRS, CDR2 YFSETQ. Losses at the gene ends were 4 bases for V and 19 bases for J; bases not matched to a gene: 10. The CDR3 is made up of 12 amino acids. The chain's CDR3 is CASSPGQGGLHF. The CDR3 DNA sequence: TGCGCCAGCAGCCCAGGACAGGGAGGTTTGCACTTT. The full variable domain, with the rest looked up from reference TRBV5-1 and TRBJ1-6, is KAGVTQTPRYLIKTRGQQVTLSCSPISGHRSVSWYQQTPGQGLQFLFEYFSETQRNKGNFPGRFSGRQFSNSRSEMNVSTLELGDSALYLCASSPGQGGLHFGNGTRLTVT.

The genes are TRBV25-1 and TRBJ1-2; TRBD1 is a possible D gene (5 bases). V was cut by 5 bases and J by 8 bases, with 18 bases left in between. Germline V lookup: CDR1 MGHDK, CDR2 SYGVNS. This CDR3 comprises 14 residues. DNA for the CDR3: TGTGCCAGCAGTAACGGAGGGGCCCTCGAGGGCTACACCTTC. Protein product: CASSNGGALEGYTF.

V and J are TRBV7-9 and TRBJ2-6; D possibly corresponds to TRBD1 (6 bases). Germline V gene data show CDR1 as SEHNR and CDR2 as FQNEAQ (reference sequence). This CDR3 comprises 19 residues. V lost 5 bases and J lost 0, with 20 bases in between. CDR3 sequence: CASSLLGHVTSSGANVLTF. CDR3 bases: TGTGCCAGCAGCCTCCTGGGACACGTAACGAGCTCTGGGGCCAACGTCCTGACTTTC.

The chain links TRBV2 to TRBJ1-5; 7 bases line up with TRBD1. The CDR3 spans 18 residues. J gave up 0 bases and V 6 bases, and 14 bases lay outside the gene matches. Germline V CDR1 and CDR2: SNHLY, FYNNEI. The CDR3: CASRMNKLTGISNQPQHF. The CDR3 DNA sequence: TGTGCCAGCAGGATGAACAAATTGACAGGGATTAGCAATCAGCCCCAGCATTTT.

V gene TRBV6-5 combines with J gene TRBJ1-2, with D unresolved. Germline CDR1 and CDR2: MNHEY and SVGAGI. V was cut by 0 bases and J by 4 bases, with 9 bases left in between. The CDR3 contains 14 residues. In DNA form, the CDR3 reads TGTGCCAGCAGTTACTCGATTCAGGTCTATGGCTACACCTTC. This codes for CASSYSIQVYGYTF.

The chain carries TRBV11-2 and TRBJ2-7, with TRBD1 identical over 7 bases. Germline CDR1 SGHAT, CDR2 FQNNGV. V trimming: 2 bases; J trimming: 5 bases; junction bases outside the gene matches: 6. This CDR3 is 14 amino acids long. CDR3 sequence (DNA): TGTGCCAGCAGCTTATCCCCGACAGGGAACGAGCAGTACTTC. Translated, it gives CASSLSPTGNEQYF.

The gene calls are TRBV9 and TRBJ1-2, with no clear D. The CDR3 is 13 amino acids. V was cut by 5 bases and J by 4 bases, with 12 bases left in between. Looked up from germline, CDR1 is SGDLS and CDR2 is YYNGEE. The CDR3 region is CASSLSGGYGYTF. CDR3 in DNA: TGTGCCAGCAGTCTTTCGGGTGGCTATGGCTACACCTTC.

V usage is TRBV4-1 and J usage is TRBJ1-5; weak D call: TRBD1 (5 bases). Trimming cost V 0 bases and J 5 bases, with 17 bases left between them. CDR1 MGHRA and CDR2 YSYEKL come from the germline V gene. This CDR3 is built from 17 residues. In nucleotides, the CDR3 is TGCGCCAGCAGCCAAGAGTTGGCAGGGAACATTTATCAGCCCCAGCATTTT. Protein sequence: CASSQELAGNIYQPQHF.

The chain recombines TRBV11-2 with TRBJ1-6, with 9 positions matching TRBD1. Per germline, CDR1 SGHAT and CDR2 FQNNGV. The V and J ends lost 5 bases and 4 bases, in that order; junction bases with no gene match: 9. This CDR3 has 17 amino acids. The chain's CDR3 is CASSQNRGQWYNSPLHF. The CDR3 DNA reads TGTGCCAGCAGCCAAAACAGGGGGCAATGGTATAATTCACCCCTCCACTTT. Supplemented by reference TRBV11-2 and TRBJ1-6, the full variable domain reads EAGVAQSPRYKIIEKRQSVAFWCNPISGHATLYWYQQILGQGPKLLIQFQNNGVVDDSQLPKDRFSAERLKGVDSTLKIQPAKLEDSAVYLCASSQNRGQWYNSPLHFGNGTRLTVT.

This clone came up a few times. The chain is built from TRBV5-4 and TRBJ2-1; 8 nucleotides agree with TRBD2. The trim removed 5 bases at V and 3 bases at J, leaving 10 bases unmatched. Germline V gene lookup returns CDR1 SGHNT and CDR2 YYREEE (reference sequence). The CDR3 is made up of 16 amino acids. The CDR3 region is CASRPSVAGGYNEQFF. In DNA form, the CDR3 reads TGTGCCAGCAGACCCAGCGTTGCGGGAGGCTACAATGAGCAGTTCTTC.

This rearrangement joins TRBV7-9 to TRBJ1-1; the match to TRBD1 covers 7 bases. V dropped 0 bases and J dropped 1; count of bases not matched to a gene: 8. The CDR3 totals 17 residues. Per the germline V gene, CDR1 is SEHNR and CDR2 is FQNEAQ (reference sequence). CDR3 residues: CASSLAPGGDGNTEAFF. Written as DNA, the CDR3 is TGTGCCAGCAGCTTAGCGCCAGGGGGAGACGGGAACACTGAAGCTTTCTTT.